These 17 T cell receptor beta chains were all obtained from the same sample, sequenced in a study of cytomegalovirus exposure and HLA in healthy donors. Data came from immunoSEQ multiplex PCR; TCRdb stores just in-frame clones and leaves some out. The profile shows around 190,000 clones, about 81% of them singletons. The sequenced material came from PBMCs. These receptors came from a woman in her thirties in good health and CMV-seronegative.

This rearrangement joins TRBV29-1 to TRBJ2-5; 7 nucleotides align to TRBD2. Germline loops: CDR1 SQVTM, CDR2 ANQGSEA. Trimming removed 2 bases from V and 1 base from J; junction bases left unmatched: 10. The CDR3 is 16 amino acids. Written as DNA, the CDR3 is TGCAGCGTTGAAACGGGGGAGGGCTTGGTCCAAGAGACCCAGTACTTC. Its protein product is CSVETGEGLVQETQYF.

J is TRBJ2-7 and V is TRBV7-9, with D tentatively TRBD1 (5 bases). The V end was cut by 7 bases, the J end by 6 bases, with 16 bases between. The CDR3 runs to 13 residues. Germline assignment: CDR1 SEHNR and CDR2 FQNEAQ (reference sequence). The CDR3 reads CASTPGRGIEQYF. CDR3 nucleotides: TGTGCCAGCACCCCCGGTAGGGGCATCGAGCAGTACTTC. Supplemented by reference TRBV7-9 and TRBJ2-7, the full variable domain reads DTGVSQNPRHKITKRGQNVTFRCDPISEHNRLYWYRQTLGQGPEFLTYFQNEAQLEKSRLLSDRFSAERPKGSFSTLEIQRTEQGDSAMYLCASTPGRGIEQYFGPGTRLTVT.

In nucleotides, the CDR3 is TGTGCCAGCCGCGGACTAGCGGGGGGAACGAACACCGGGGAGCTGTTTTTT. Its protein is CASRGLAGGTNTGELFF. The rearrangement joins TRBV9 to TRBJ2-2; 14 bases align to TRBD2. The CDR3 spans 17 residues. V dropped 7 bases and J dropped 0; count of bases not matched to a gene: 5. From germline, CDR1 is SGDLS and CDR2 YYNGEE.

This clone appeared a single time. The rearrangement uses TRBV19 and TRBJ1-2; TRBD1 might be the D (6 bases). V dropped 7 bases and J dropped 1 base, with 13 bases sitting between them. The length of the CDR3 is 14 residues. Germline CDR1 and CDR2: LNHDA and SQIVND (reference sequence). The CDR3 spells CASKTGTNNYGYTF. CDR3 sequence (DNA): TGTGCCAGTAAAACCGGGACAAATAACTATGGCTACACCTTC.

Written as DNA, the CDR3 is TGCGCCAGCAGCTCGGGACTGACCGAAGCTTTCTTT. This sequence encodes CASSSGLTEAFF. The chain links TRBV5-1 to TRBJ1-1, with D tentatively TRBD1 (5 bases). This CDR3 has 12 amino acids. Deletions cut 3 bases from V and 8 bases from J, with 11 bases between. Germline lookup yields CDR1 SGHRS and CDR2 YFSETQ.

This clone was seen just once. This sequence joins TRBV28 and TRBJ2-1, with D perhaps matching TRBD1 (6 bases). The V end lost 2 bases, the J end lost 7 bases, and 9 bases lay between the germline ends. The CDR3 is made up of 13 amino acids. Germline V lookup: CDR1 MDHEN, CDR2 SYDVKM. CDR3 loop: CASSLTGKNEQFF. The CDR3 DNA follows: TGTGCCAGCAGTTTAACAGGGAAGAATGAGCAGTTCTTC.

This chain joins TRBV18 and TRBJ2-7, with TRBD1 matching over 7 bases. This CDR3 spans 16 amino acids. J lost 4 bases, V lost 2 bases, and 11 bases had no gene match. Germline CDR1 and CDR2: KGHSH and LQKENI. The CDR3 spells CASSPGTVIGSYEQYF. The CDR3 DNA reads as TGTGCCAGCTCACCAGGGACAGTCATTGGATCGTACGAGCAGTACTTC.

The chain has TRBV9 and TRBJ1-2; D possibly corresponds to TRBD1 (5 bases). Germline CDR1 SGDLS, CDR2 YYNGEE. Trimming cost V 3 bases and J 6 bases, with 18 bases left between them. This CDR3 region has 15 residues. The CDR3 here is CASSGDPSGYHGYTF. The CDR3 DNA is TGTGCCAGCAGCGGAGACCCCTCAGGGTATCATGGCTACACCTTC.

This clone occurred a few times. This sample includes further DNA sequences coding for the same CDR3. The chain is built from TRBV27 and TRBJ2-5, with 12 bases aligning to TRBD2. The V and J ends lost 5 bases and 2 bases, in that order; junction bases with no gene match: 6. Looked up from germline, CDR1 is MNHEY and CDR2 is SMNVEV (reference sequence). This CDR3 spans 16 amino acids. The CDR3 bases are TGTGCCAGCAGTCCCACAGGACTAGCGGGACAAGAGACCCAGTACTTC. Amino acid sequence: CASSPTGLAGQETQYF.

The gene calls are TRBV5-4 and TRBJ1-1; D is unresolved. Germline lookup yields CDR1 SGHNT and CDR2 YYREEE (reference sequence). V was shortened by 4 bases and J by 4 bases, with 17 bases between the two germline ends. The CDR3 is 15 amino acids. The CDR3 region has the DNA TGTGCCAGCAGCCTTAGTGGGAGAGGGAGCACTGAAGCTTTCTTT. Translation: CASSLSGRGSTEAFF. Based on the CDR3 plus reference TRBV5-4 and TRBJ1-1, the full variable domain is ETGVTQSPTHLIKTRGQQVTLRCSSQSGHNTVSWYQQALGQGPQFIFQYYREEENGRGNFPPRFSGLQFPNYSSELNVNALELDDSALYLCASSLSGRGSTEAFFGQGTRLTVV.

The chain combines TRBV4-1 with TRBJ1-1; 11 nucleotides match TRBD1. Germline CDR1 MGHRA, CDR2 YSYEKL. J gave up 4 bases and V 1 base, and 11 bases lay outside the gene matches. The CDR3 length is 18 residues. The CDR3 spells CASSQVGKGQGVSTEAFF. CDR3 nucleotide sequence: TGCGCCAGCAGCCAAGTTGGTAAGGGACAGGGGGTTAGCACTGAAGCTTTCTTT.

The CDR3 loop is CASSLQDREGYTF. The CDR3 DNA is TGTGCCAGCAGTTTACAGGACAGGGAGGGCTACACCTTC. The chain uses TRBV6-5 and TRBJ1-2; TRBD1 aligns across 8 bases. The V segment lost 4 bases and the J segment 8 bases; nucleotides outside the gene matches: 6. The CDR3 length is 13 residues. Germline V gene data show CDR1 as MNHEY and CDR2 as SVGAGI.

This clone has only a few counts. The chain has TRBV28 and TRBJ2-7, with TRBD2 matching over 9 bases. J lost 4 bases, V lost 2 bases, and 6 bases had no gene match. The CDR3 contains 15 residues. The germline CDR1 and CDR2 sequences are MDHEN and SYDVKM. CDR3 in DNA: TGTGCCAGCAGTTTAGGGCGGGAGGGCGCATACGAGCAGTACTTC. Residues: CASSLGREGAYEQYF.

This chain uses TRBV6-5 with TRBJ2-7; possible D gene TRBD2, 7 bases. Per germline, CDR1 MNHEY and CDR2 SVGAGI. CDR3 size: 15 residues. V dropped 6 bases and J dropped 2 bases, with 17 bases sitting between them. The CDR3 sequence is CASSIGGGSPYEQYF. CDR3 DNA sequence: TGTGCCAGCAGCATAGGGGGGGGCTCTCCCTACGAGCAGTACTTC.

This sequence joins TRBV11-2 and TRBJ1-1; 8 nucleotides line up with TRBD1. Germline lookup yields CDR1 SGHAT and CDR2 FQNNGV. The CDR3 totals 13 residues. V dropped 5 bases and J dropped 6; count of bases not matched to a gene: 5. This CDR3 reads CASSHGQGAEAFF. CDR3 in DNA: TGTGCCAGCAGCCATGGACAGGGAGCTGAAGCTTTCTTT.

The chain joins TRBV19 to TRBJ2-7; TRBD2 matches at 12 bases. The J segment lost 1 base and the V segment lost 3 bases, leaving 4 bases of the junction unmatched. Germline CDR1 is LNHDA and CDR2 is SQIVND (reference sequence). The CDR3 has 16 residues. The DNA of the CDR3 is TGTGCCAGTAGTATGGGACTAGCGGGCGGATCCTACGAGCAGTACTTC. This gives the protein CASSMGLAGGSYEQYF. Drawing the rest from reference TRBV19 and TRBJ2-7, the complete variable domain is DGGITQSPKYLFRKEGQNVTLSCEQNLNHDAMYWYRQDPGQGLRLIYYSQIVNDFQKGDIAEGYSVSREKKESFPLTVTSAQKNPTAFYLCASSMGLAGGSYEQYFGPGTRLTVT.

The chain recombines TRBV30 with TRBJ2-5; D gene ambiguous. V gave up 7 bases and J gave up 4 bases, with 10 bases separating them. From germline, CDR1 is GTSNPN and CDR2 SVGIG (reference sequence). The CDR3 loop spans 11 amino acids. CDR3 bases: TGTGCCTCAAGCTCCCCAGAGACCCAGTACTTC. Protein: CASSSPETQYF.